This T cell receptor beta chain was found in a study of T cells in Graves' hyperthyroidism and ophthalmopathy. With 3 bases removed from V and 1 base from J, the gap between germline ends came to 11 bases. CDR3 size: 15 residues. Germline V gene lookup returns CDR1 SGHVS and CDR2 FQNEAQ. This clonotype was seen at least ten times. Amplification targeted TCR beta CDR3 regions from RNA transcripts. HTBI primers were employed in a first-round RT-PCR of the TCR CDR3. Each CDR3 protein gets one entry after TCRdb re-called the multiplex PCR reads with MiXCR. The data show about 590,000 distinct CDR3 sequences, 13% to 15% seen once.

The chain employs TRBV7-8 and TRBJ2-3; D not certain. The clonotype was recovered from a woman aged 18-29 years with Graves' ophthalmopathy. The sequenced sample was blood. CDR3 sequence reads: CASSFTILGTDTQYF. Here the CDR3 DNA reads TGTGCCAGCAGCTTCACTATCCTCGGCACAGATACGCAGTATTTT.